This TCR beta chain was recovered during a study of OX40 agonist ivuxolimab in advanced cancers. Study context: The study treated patients with ivuxolimab, an agonistic anti-OX40 (CD134) antibody. At doses from 0.01 to 10 mg/kg, patients were given intravenous ivuxolimab every 2 weeks. Recorded diagnoses for dose-escalation patients were hepatocellular carcinoma, melanoma, renal cell or head and neck cancer.

Details on this clone: Its antigen is not identified.

The data were produced by immunoSEQ multiplex PCR, yet TCRdb's version contains in-frame clones alone and is incomplete. The sample shows around 53,000 clones, less than 85% of them seen only once. The V gene end was trimmed by 6 bases and the J gene end by 3 bases; junction bases not matched to a gene: 2. In germline, CDR1 is SGHAT, CDR2 FQNNGV. The CDR3 consists of 13 residues. Whole-study findings and limits: CD4+ and CD8+ T cells in blood underwent clonal expansion by week 6 at 0.1 to 3.0 mg/kg.

The material sequenced was CD4+ or CD8+ T cells sorted from blood, taken in a trial of the OX40 agonist ivuxolimab. J is TRBJ1-1 and V is TRBV11-2; TRBD1 matches at 9 bases. The origin of this receptor is an adult with an advanced solid tumor such as melanoma, head and neck, liver or kidney cancer. The CDR3, as DNA: TGTGCCAGCAGTTGGGACAGGGACACTGAAGCTTTCTTT. As protein: CASSWDRDTEAFF.